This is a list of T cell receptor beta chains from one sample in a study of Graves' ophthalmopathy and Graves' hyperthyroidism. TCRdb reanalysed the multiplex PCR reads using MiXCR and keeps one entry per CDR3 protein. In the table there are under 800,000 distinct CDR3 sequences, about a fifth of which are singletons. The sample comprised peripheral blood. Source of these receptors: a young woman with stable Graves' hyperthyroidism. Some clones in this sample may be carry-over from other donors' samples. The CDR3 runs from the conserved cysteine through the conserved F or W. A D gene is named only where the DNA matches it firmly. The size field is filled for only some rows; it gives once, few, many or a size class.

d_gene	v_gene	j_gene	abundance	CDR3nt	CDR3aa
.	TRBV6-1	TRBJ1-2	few	TGTGCCAGCAACGGGTCGAACTATGGCTACACCTTC	CASNGSNYGYTF
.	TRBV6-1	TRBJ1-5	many	TGTGCCAGCAGTGAGCGGACTGGGGGAGGTCAGCCCCAGCATTTT	CASSERTGGGQPQHF
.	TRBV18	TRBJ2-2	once	TGTGCCAGCTCACCAACGACAGTGTCGAACACCGGGGAGCTGTTTTTT	CASSPTTVSNTGELFF
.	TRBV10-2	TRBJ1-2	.	TGCGCCAGCAGTCAGAACCTGCGGGACACACGAGGCTATGGCTACACCTTC	CASSQNLRDTRGYGYTF
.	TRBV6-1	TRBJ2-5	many	TGTGCCAGCAGGGAAGGGGGTACGAAGGTGACCCAGTACTTC	CASREGGTKVTQYF
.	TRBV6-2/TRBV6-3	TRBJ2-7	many	TGTGCCAGCAGTTACCGCGAAGGGAGCTACGAGCAGTACTTC	CASSYREGSYEQYF
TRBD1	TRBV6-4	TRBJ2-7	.	TGTGCCAGCAGGCTGGGACAGGGGGCCTCCTACGAGCAGTACTTC	CASRLGQGASYEQYF
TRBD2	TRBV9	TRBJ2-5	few	TGTGCCAGCAGCGACCGGGGACTAGCGGGGGGAGAGACCCAGTACTTC	CASSDRGLAGGETQYF
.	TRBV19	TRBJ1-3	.	TGTGCCAGTAGTCCCGGGCAGGGACGGTACACCATATATTTT	CASSPGQGRYTIYF
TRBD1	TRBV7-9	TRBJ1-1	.	TGTGCCAGCAGCTTAGTTCGACAGGGCGCTTTCTTT	CASSLVRQGAFF
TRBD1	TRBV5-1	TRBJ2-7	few	TGCGCCAGCAGCTTGGGGTTCCGGACAGGGACTTACGAGCAGTACTTC	CASSLGFRTGTYEQYF
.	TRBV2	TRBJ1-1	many	TGTGCCAGCAGTGAAGAGGGAGGGGTGACTGAAGCTTTCTTT	CASSEEGGVTEAFF
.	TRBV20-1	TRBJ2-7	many	TGCAGTGCTAGAGATCTGGCACCTTCCTACGAGCAGTACTTC	CSARDLAPSYEQYF
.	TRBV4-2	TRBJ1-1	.	TGTGCCAGCAGCCAAGTAATGTGGGCTAACGCTGAAGCTTTCTTT	CASSQVMWANAEAFF
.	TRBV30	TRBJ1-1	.	TGTGCCTGGAGTCCACGGAGAAACAGGCAGAACACTGAAGCTTCCTTT	CAWSPRRNRQNTEASF
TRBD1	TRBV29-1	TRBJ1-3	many	TGCAGCGTTTGGGACAGGACTGGAAACACCATATATTTT	CSVWDRTGNTIYF
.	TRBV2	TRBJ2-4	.	TGTGCCAGCAGTCGGACATTAGAAGGTGGTCAGTACTTC	CASSRTLEGGQYF